A selection of T cell receptor beta chains follows, all from one sample in a study of Ad26.COV2.S vaccination and SARS-CoV-2 variants. Sequencing used immunoSEQ multiplex PCR; TCRdb keeps in-frame clones, though not all of them. The sample yields about 350,000 clones, about 90% seen once. The sequencing here drew on peripheral blood, taken after recovery from COVID-19. These TCRs come from a human donor who had recovered from COVID-19. Both conserved end residues are part of each CDR3. Fields, in order: J gene, V gene, CDR3 length, CDR3 protein.

j_gene: TRBJ1-2; v_gene: TRBV5-1; len: 13; CDR3aa: CASSPGHGYGYTF
j_gene: TRBJ1-4; v_gene: TRBV6-6; len: 15; CDR3aa: CASRPPGQGIEKLFF
j_gene: TRBJ2-1; v_gene: TRBV12-3/TRBV12-4; len: 12; CDR3aa: CASRSDRFSPFF
j_gene: TRBJ2-7; v_gene: TRBV5-4; len: 14; CDR3aa: CASSLAGGSYEQYF
j_gene: TRBJ2-4; v_gene: TRBV7-9; len: 17; CDR3aa: CASSRGTDELAKNIQYF
j_gene: TRBJ2-3; v_gene: TRBV6-5; len: 14; CDR3aa: CASSSTPTTDTQYF
j_gene: TRBJ2-2; v_gene: TRBV5-1; len: 16; CDR3aa: CASSFLAAPLLGELFF
j_gene: TRBJ2-7; v_gene: TRBV7-2; len: 12; CDR3aa: CASSPGQYEQYF
j_gene: TRBJ2-5; v_gene: TRBV5-4; len: 14; CDR3aa: CASSLRGGVETQYF
j_gene: TRBJ2-2; v_gene: TRBV2; len: 15; CDR3aa: CASKFVTSSAGELFF
j_gene: TRBJ2-7; v_gene: TRBV20-1; len: 15; CDR3aa: CSASPLAGTTYEQYF
j_gene: TRBJ1-5; v_gene: TRBV9; len: 13; CDR3aa: CASSVRQDQPQHF
j_gene: TRBJ1-5; v_gene: TRBV12-3/TRBV12-4; len: 13; CDR3aa: CASSFGSNQPQHF
j_gene: TRBJ2-3; v_gene: TRBV7-3; len: 19; CDR3aa: CASSSLSGGHPPSTDTQYF
j_gene: TRBJ1-5; v_gene: TRBV19; len: 11; CDR3aa: CASSTGEPQHF
j_gene: TRBJ1-1; v_gene: TRBV7-9; len: 13; CDR3aa: CASSFWGNTEAFF
j_gene: TRBJ1-1; v_gene: TRBV6-5; len: 15; CDR3aa: CASSYSANLNTEAFF
j_gene: TRBJ2-3; v_gene: TRBV7-9; len: 12; CDR3aa: CASSLRVDTQYF
j_gene: TRBJ1-2; v_gene: TRBV6-5; len: 13; CDR3aa: CASSPSWGYGYTF
j_gene: TRBJ2-7; v_gene: TRBV20-1; len: 17; CDR3aa: CSASLFVVEQGAGEQYF
j_gene: TRBJ2-5; v_gene: TRBV23-1; len: 16; CDR3aa: CASSQQEQGMGETQYF
j_gene: TRBJ1-2; v_gene: TRBV5-4; len: 17; CDR3aa: CASSLGTGGLINYGYTF
j_gene: TRBJ2-3; v_gene: TRBV19; len: 14; CDR3aa: CASSIGTGADTQYF
j_gene: TRBJ1-1; v_gene: TRBV19; len: 13; CDR3aa: CASEGRYNTEAFF
j_gene: TRBJ2-2; v_gene: TRBV2; len: 11; CDR3aa: CASMYHGELFF
j_gene: TRBJ1-2; v_gene: TRBV7-8; len: 15; CDR3aa: CASSTRTGGVDGYTF
j_gene: TRBJ2-3; v_gene: TRBV11-3; len: 18; CDR3aa: CASSQGLAGGASTDTQYF
j_gene: TRBJ1-5; v_gene: TRBV7-9; len: 15; CDR3aa: CASSISGRENQPQHF
j_gene: TRBJ2-2; v_gene: TRBV4-1; len: 15; CDR3aa: CASSRDTGGTGELFF
j_gene: TRBJ2-1; v_gene: TRBV5-6; len: 14; CDR3aa: CASSGWGNYNEQFF
j_gene: TRBJ2-2; v_gene: TRBV6-5; len: 11; CDR3aa: CASGRGRELFF
j_gene: TRBJ1-2; v_gene: TRBV3-1/TRBV3-2; len: 14; CDR3aa: CASSRDREGYGYTF
j_gene: TRBJ2-3; v_gene: TRBV5-4; len: 15; CDR3aa: CASRSLAGGPNTQYF
j_gene: TRBJ1-1; v_gene: TRBV7-8; len: 15; CDR3aa: CASSLDYFMNTEAFF
j_gene: TRBJ2-7; v_gene: TRBV5-4; len: 16; CDR3aa: CASRIGGQGAYYEQYF
j_gene: TRBJ2-5; v_gene: TRBV7-2; len: 15; CDR3aa: CASSGTGTNQETQYF
j_gene: TRBJ1-1; v_gene: TRBV3-1/TRBV3-2; len: 15; CDR3aa: CASSPRDRGHTEAFF
j_gene: TRBJ2-1; v_gene: TRBV7-2; len: 16; CDR3aa: CASSLGSFPSYNEQFF
j_gene: TRBJ2-1; v_gene: TRBV9; len: 13; CDR3aa: CASSVALVNEQFF
j_gene: TRBJ1-1; v_gene: TRBV5-6; len: 12; CDR3aa: CASSQGTGEAFF
j_gene: TRBJ2-5; v_gene: TRBV27; len: 13; CDR3aa: CASSFGGRETQYF
j_gene: TRBJ2-1; v_gene: TRBV27; len: 14; CDR3aa: CASRGDLSYNEQFF